The 17 T cell receptor beta chains given below trace back to one sample, sequenced in a study of blood T cell repertoires in COVID-19. The method was immunoSEQ multiplex PCR; TCRdb's version includes in-frame clones alone and lacks a portion of them. The repertoire consists of 180,000 or so clones, with around 86% occurring once and the leading ten covering over 7.5%. Sequenced sample: PBMCs or T cells enriched from blood (not recorded which). Receptors were obtained from a woman aged 25 to 39 who had recovered from COVID-19.

The rearrangement links TRBV27 to TRBJ1-1; 8 bases are a match to TRBD1. Trimming at V came to 5 bases and at J to 6 bases, leaving 8 bases not matched to a gene. The CDR3 has 14 amino acids. Germline loops: CDR1 MNHEY, CDR2 SMNVEV (reference sequence). The chain's CDR3 is CASSLGAGGSEAFF. Here the CDR3 DNA reads TGTGCCAGCAGTCTAGGGGCAGGGGGCTCTGAAGCTTTCTTT.

This chain uses TRBV6-5 with TRBJ2-7; 10 nucleotides align to TRBD1. The CDR3 has 14 residues. With V trimmed by 8 bases and J by 2 bases, 6 bases remained unmatched. Germline CDR1 is MNHEY and CDR2 is SVGAGI. The DNA of the CDR3 is TGTGCCAGCGAAGCCGGGACAGGGGCCTACGAGCAGTACTTC. This translates into CASEAGTGAYEQYF.

The rearrangement joins TRBV10-3 to TRBJ1-1; possible D gene TRBD1, 5 bases. The ends were cut back, 5 bases at V and 0 bases at J, with 10 bases in the middle. This CDR3 comprises 14 residues. The germline V gene encodes CDR1 ENHRY and CDR2 SYGVKD. This CDR3 is CAISKTGVNTEAFF. The CDR3, as DNA: TGTGCCATCAGTAAAACAGGAGTGAACACTGAAGCTTTCTTT.

This chain joins TRBV7-9 and TRBJ2-3; 10 bases align to TRBD1. The CDR3 loop spans 15 amino acids. Germline CDR1 reads SEHNR; CDR2 reads FQNEAQ (reference sequence). Trimming took 3 bases from V and 3 from J; bases not matched to a gene: 3. The CDR3, as DNA: TGTGCCAGCAGCTTTAGACAGGGGGCTACAGATACGCAGTATTTT. It specifies CASSFRQGATDTQYF.

This clone showed up just a few times. The chain couples TRBV11-2 to TRBJ2-7; TRBD1 agrees at 9 bases. In germline, CDR1 is SGHAT, CDR2 FQNNGV. Unmatched junction bases numbered 7, after V lost 5 bases and J lost 2 bases. This CDR3 has 15 amino acids. CDR3 sequence: CASSRGTGFAYEQYF. In DNA form, the CDR3 reads TGTGCCAGCAGCAGAGGGACAGGGTTCGCCTACGAGCAGTACTTC.

The chain recombines TRBV18 with TRBJ2-2; unclear D gene. This CDR3 is 16 amino acids long. Germline CDR1 is KGHSH and CDR2 is LQKENI. V was clipped by 2 bases and J by 0 bases, with 10 bases between them. This CDR3 is CASSPNGFANTGELFF. In DNA, the CDR3 is TGTGCCAGCTCACCAAACGGGTTCGCGAACACCGGGGAGCTGTTTTTT.

The V gene is TRBV7-2, the J gene TRBJ1-1; a weak D match, TRBD1 (5 bases). Deletions cut 1 base from V and 1 base from J, with 10 bases between. Germline V gene sequence: CDR1 SGHTA, CDR2 FQGNSA. The CDR3 is 15 residues long. Here the CDR3 reads CASSLVGAENTEAFF. The CDR3 region has the DNA TGTGCCAGCAGCTTAGTAGGGGCCGAGAACACTGAAGCTTTCTTT.

This chain connects TRBV18 to TRBJ2-7; possible D gene TRBD2, 5 bases. V dropped 2 bases and J dropped 3 bases, with 8 bases sitting between them. CDR1 KGHSH and CDR2 LQKENI come from the germline V gene. The CDR3 loop spans 13 amino acids. CDR3 region: CASSPKGGYEQYF. The CDR3 region has the DNA TGTGCCAGCTCACCAAAAGGAGGCTACGAGCAGTACTTC.

This clone occurred once. The rearrangement links TRBV2 to TRBJ1-3; 8 bases line up with TRBD1. The trim removed 6 bases at V and 3 bases at J, leaving 7 bases unmatched. Germline V gene data show CDR1 as SNHLY and CDR2 as FYNNEI. The CDR3 covers 15 residues. The CDR3 is CASSPQGAGGNTIYF. Here the CDR3 DNA reads TGTGCCAGCAGCCCCCAGGGGGCAGGTGGAAACACCATATATTTT.

CDR3: CASSLGGTGLAKNIQYF. The CDR3 DNA follows: TGCGCCAGCAGCTTGGGGGGGACAGGCTTAGCCAAAAACATTCAGTACTTC. The J gene is TRBJ2-4, the V gene TRBV5-1, with 8 bases identical to TRBD1. Trimming cost V 0 bases and J 0 bases; bases outside gene matches: 5. Germline V lookup: CDR1 SGHRS, CDR2 YFSETQ. The length of the CDR3 is 17 residues.

This clone was counted only a few times. The rearrangement joins TRBV7-9 to TRBJ2-1; 11 nucleotides align to TRBD2. J lost 5 bases, V lost 6 bases, and 15 bases had no gene match. Per germline, CDR1 SEHNR and CDR2 FQNEAQ (reference sequence). The CDR3 loop spans 18 amino acids. The CDR3 region is CASRPRTSGRLRDNEQFF. The CDR3 DNA follows: TGTGCCAGCAGACCACGCACTAGCGGGAGACTGAGAGACAATGAGCAGTTCTTC.

The V and J genes are TRBV28 and TRBJ2-7, with D perhaps matching TRBD1 (6 bases). CDR3 length: 13 amino acids. Germline CDR1 and CDR2: MDHEN and SYDVKM. The CDR3 sequence is CAASEGVTYEQYF. For the CDR3, the DNA is TGTGCAGCATCAGAGGGGGTAACCTACGAGCAGTACTTC.

The rearrangement links TRBV10-3 to TRBJ1-1; 7 bases agree with TRBD1. Germline V gene data show CDR1 as ENHRY and CDR2 as SYGVKD. The CDR3 runs to 13 residues. Trimming removed 8 bases from V and 8 bases from J; junction bases left unmatched: 11. Here the CDR3 DNA reads TGTGCCATCTCTGGGACAGCTCGGGGGGAAGCTTTCTTT. Protein: CAISGTARGEAFF.

This clone showed up just once. The DNA of the CDR3 is TGTGCCAGCAGCCAGGCAGGGACTTTCCAGCCCCAGCATTTT. This sequence encodes CASSQAGTFQPQHF. This chain connects TRBV14 to TRBJ1-5; a weak D match, TRBD1 (5 bases). The V and J ends lost 3 bases and 7 bases respectively, with 13 bases between them. CDR1 SGHDN and CDR2 FVKESK come from the germline V gene. The CDR3 has 14 amino acids.

This chain links TRBV27 with TRBJ2-7; 9 bases align to TRBD2. J was trimmed by 4 bases and V by 3 bases; bases with no gene match: 4. Germline values: CDR1 MNHEY, CDR2 SMNVEV (reference sequence). There are 14 residues in the CDR3. The CDR3, as DNA: TGTGCCAGCAGTTTGGGACTAGCCTTGTACGAGCAGTACTTC. Its translation is CASSLGLALYEQYF.

The rearrangement uses TRBV27 and TRBJ1-2; 7 bases agree with TRBD1. CDR1 and CDR2 (germline): MNHEY, SMNVEV (reference sequence). J gave up 8 bases and V 7 bases, and 7 bases lay outside the gene matches. The CDR3 totals 12 residues. The CDR3 DNA follows: TGTGCCAGCACGACAGGGACCGGCGGCTACACCTTC. As protein: CASTTGTGGYTF.

V usage is TRBV5-1 and J usage is TRBJ2-3, with D possibly TRBD2 on 7 matching bases. CDR3 length equals 12 residues. Germline values: CDR1 SGHRS, CDR2 YFSETQ. Trimming removed 4 bases at V and 13 bases at J, with 16 bases between. The CDR3 region has the DNA TGCGCCAGCAGCCCAGGGGACTACGACGAGTATTTT. Translating gives CASSPGDYDEYF.